This T cell receptor (beta chain) came from a study of T cells in Graves' hyperthyroidism and ophthalmopathy. Using RNA transcripts as the source, TCR beta CDR3 regions were amplified. First-round RT-PCR targeting the TCR CDR3 was performed with the HTBI primer set. MiXCR, applied by TCRdb to the multiplex PCR reads, yields one record per CDR3 protein. The sample holds more than 550,000 distinct CDR3 sequences, roughly 45% seen once. This clonotype was observed at least ten times. The CDR3 runs to 12 residues. Trimming pared 4 bases from V and 5 bases from J, leaving 11 bases between. CDR1 SQVTM and CDR2 ANQGSEA come from the germline V gene.

The receptor was derived from an adult man with Graves' disease, either hyperthyroidism or ophthalmopathy (not recorded which). The chain has TRBV29-1 and TRBJ1-1; no clear D gene. The sequenced sample was peripheral blood or thyroid tissue (not recorded which). The CDR3 nucleotides are TGCAGCGTTGTGTTTGTGCGGACTGAAGCTTTCTTT. Protein: CSVVFVRTEAFF.